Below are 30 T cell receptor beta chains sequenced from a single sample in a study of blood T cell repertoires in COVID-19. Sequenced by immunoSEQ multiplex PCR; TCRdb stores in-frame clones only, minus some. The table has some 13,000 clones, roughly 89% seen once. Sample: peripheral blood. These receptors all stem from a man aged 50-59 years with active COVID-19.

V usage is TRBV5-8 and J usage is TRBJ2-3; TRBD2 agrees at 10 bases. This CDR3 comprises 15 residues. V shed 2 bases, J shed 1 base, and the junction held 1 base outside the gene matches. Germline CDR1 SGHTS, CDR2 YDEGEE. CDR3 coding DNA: TGTGCCAGCAGCTTTGGGACTAGCGGCACAGATACGCAGTATTTT. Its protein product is CASSFGTSGTDTQYF.

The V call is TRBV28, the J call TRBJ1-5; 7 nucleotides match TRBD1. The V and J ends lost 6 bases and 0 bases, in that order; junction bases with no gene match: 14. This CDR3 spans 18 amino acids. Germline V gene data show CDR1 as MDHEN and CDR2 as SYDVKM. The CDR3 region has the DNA TGTGCCAGCAGCCCTGACAGGGCCCAAACTTATAGCAATCAGCCCCAGCATTTT. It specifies CASSPDRAQTYSNQPQHF.

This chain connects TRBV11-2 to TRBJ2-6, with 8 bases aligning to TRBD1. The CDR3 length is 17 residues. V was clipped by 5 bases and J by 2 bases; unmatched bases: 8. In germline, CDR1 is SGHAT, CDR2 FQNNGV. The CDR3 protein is CASSLTTGVAGANVLTF. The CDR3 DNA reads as TGTGCCAGCAGCCTCACGACAGGGGTGGCTGGGGCCAACGTCCTGACTTTC.

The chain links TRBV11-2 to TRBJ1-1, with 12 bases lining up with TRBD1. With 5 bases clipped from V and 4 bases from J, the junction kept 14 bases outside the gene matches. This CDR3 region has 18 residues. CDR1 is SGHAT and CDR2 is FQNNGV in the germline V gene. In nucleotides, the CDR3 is TGTGCCAGCAGCATCGGATCCGGGACAGGGGGCTTAGTCACTGAAGCTTTCTTT. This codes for CASSIGSGTGGLVTEAFF.

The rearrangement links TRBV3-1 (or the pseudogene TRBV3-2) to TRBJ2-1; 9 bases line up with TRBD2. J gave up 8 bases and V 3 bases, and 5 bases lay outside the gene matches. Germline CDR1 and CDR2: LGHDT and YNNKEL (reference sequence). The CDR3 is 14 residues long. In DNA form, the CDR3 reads TGTGCCAGCAGCCAGGTAGCGGGAGCGTATGAGCAGTTCTTC. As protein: CASSQVAGAYEQFF.

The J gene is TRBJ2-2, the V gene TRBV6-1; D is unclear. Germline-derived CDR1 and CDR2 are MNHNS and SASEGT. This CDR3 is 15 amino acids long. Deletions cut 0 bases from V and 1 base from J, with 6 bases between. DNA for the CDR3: TGTGCCAGCAGTGAAGCGCGCCTGAACACCGGGGAGCTGTTTTTT. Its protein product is CASSEARLNTGELFF.

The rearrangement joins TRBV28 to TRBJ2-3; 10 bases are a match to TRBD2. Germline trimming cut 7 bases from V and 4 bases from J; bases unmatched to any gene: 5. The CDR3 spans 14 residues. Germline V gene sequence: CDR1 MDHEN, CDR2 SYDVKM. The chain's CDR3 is CASKGLAGADTQYF. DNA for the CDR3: TGTGCCAGCAAAGGGCTAGCGGGAGCAGATACGCAGTATTTT.

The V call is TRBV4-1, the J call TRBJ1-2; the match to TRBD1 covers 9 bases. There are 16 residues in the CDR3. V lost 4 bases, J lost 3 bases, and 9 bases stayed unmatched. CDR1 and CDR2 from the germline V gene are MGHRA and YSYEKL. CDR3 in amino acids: CASSRLGQGDDYGYTF. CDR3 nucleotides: TGCGCCAGCAGCCGCCTGGGACAGGGTGATGACTATGGCTACACCTTC.

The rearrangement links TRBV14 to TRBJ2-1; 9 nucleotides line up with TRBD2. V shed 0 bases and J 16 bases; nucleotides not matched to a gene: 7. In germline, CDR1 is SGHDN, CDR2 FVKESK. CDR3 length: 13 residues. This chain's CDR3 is CASSQDGSSGIFF. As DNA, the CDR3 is TGTGCCAGCAGCCAAGATGGGTCTAGCGGGATTTTCTTC.

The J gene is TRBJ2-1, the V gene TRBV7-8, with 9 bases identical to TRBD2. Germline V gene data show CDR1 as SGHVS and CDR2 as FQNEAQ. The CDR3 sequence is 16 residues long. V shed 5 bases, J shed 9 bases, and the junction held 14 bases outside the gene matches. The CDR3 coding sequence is TGTGCCAGCAGCCCCCGTCTAGCGGGATTGGGTGGTGAGCAGTTCTTC. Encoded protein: CASSPRLAGLGGEQFF.

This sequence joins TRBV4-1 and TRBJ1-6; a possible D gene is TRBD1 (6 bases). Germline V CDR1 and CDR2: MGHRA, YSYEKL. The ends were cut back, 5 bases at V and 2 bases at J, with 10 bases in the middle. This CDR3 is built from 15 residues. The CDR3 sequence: CASSLQGTYNSPLHF. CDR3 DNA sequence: TGCGCCAGCAGCTTACAGGGAACCTATAATTCACCCCTCCACTTT.

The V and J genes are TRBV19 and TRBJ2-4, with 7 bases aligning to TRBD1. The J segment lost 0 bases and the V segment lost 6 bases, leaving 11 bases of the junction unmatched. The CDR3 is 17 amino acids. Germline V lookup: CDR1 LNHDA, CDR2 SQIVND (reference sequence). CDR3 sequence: CASSTRGDSLAKNIQYF. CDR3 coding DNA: TGTGCCAGTAGCACCCGTGGGGACAGCCTAGCCAAAAACATTCAGTACTTC. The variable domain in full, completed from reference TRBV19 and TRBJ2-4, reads DGGITQSPKYLFRKEGQNVTLSCEQNLNHDAMYWYRQDPGQGLRLIYYSQIVNDFQKGDIAEGYSVSREKKESFPLTVTSAQKNPTAFYLCASSTRGDSLAKNIQYFGAGTRLSVL.

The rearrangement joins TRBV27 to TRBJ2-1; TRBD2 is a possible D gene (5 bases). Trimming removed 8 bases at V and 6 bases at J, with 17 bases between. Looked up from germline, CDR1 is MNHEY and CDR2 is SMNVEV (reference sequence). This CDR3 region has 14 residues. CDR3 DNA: TGTGCCAGCGGACTCAGGTTTTTCGGCAATGAGCAGTTCTTC. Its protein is CASGLRFFGNEQFF.

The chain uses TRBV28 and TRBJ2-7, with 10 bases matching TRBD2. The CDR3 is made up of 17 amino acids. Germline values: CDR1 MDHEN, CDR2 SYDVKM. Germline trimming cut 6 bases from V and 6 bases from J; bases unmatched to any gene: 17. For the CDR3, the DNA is TGTGCCAGCAGACAGGGAATCGAGCTAGCGGGAGCAGGCGAGCAGTACTTC. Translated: CASRQGIELAGAGEQYF.

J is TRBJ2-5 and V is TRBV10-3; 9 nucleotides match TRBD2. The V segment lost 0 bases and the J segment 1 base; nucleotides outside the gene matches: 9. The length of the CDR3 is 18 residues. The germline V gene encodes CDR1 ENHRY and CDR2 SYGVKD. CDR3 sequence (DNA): TGTGCCATCAGTGAGTCGATGGTAGCGGGAGCCATCCAAGAGACCCAGTACTTC. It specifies CAISESMVAGAIQETQYF.

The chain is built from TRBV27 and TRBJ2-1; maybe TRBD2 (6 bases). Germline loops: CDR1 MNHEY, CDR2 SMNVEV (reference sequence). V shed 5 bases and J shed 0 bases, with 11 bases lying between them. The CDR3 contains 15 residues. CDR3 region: CASSRGISSYNEQFF. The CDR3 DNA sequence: TGTGCCAGCAGTCGGGGGATCAGCTCCTACAATGAGCAGTTCTTC.

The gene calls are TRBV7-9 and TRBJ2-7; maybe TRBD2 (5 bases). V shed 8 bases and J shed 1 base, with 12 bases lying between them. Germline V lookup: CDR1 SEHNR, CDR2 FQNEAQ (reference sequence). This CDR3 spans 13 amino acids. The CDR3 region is CASGGSLSYEQYF. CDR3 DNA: TGTGCCAGCGGTGGGAGCTTATCCTACGAGCAGTACTTC.

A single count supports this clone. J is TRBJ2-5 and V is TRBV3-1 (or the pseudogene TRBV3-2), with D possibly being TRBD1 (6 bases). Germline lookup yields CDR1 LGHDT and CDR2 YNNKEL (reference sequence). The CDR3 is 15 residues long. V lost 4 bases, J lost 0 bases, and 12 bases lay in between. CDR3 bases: TGTGCCAGCAGCCCAATGGACAGATACCAAGAGACCCAGTACTTC. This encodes CASSPMDRYQETQYF.

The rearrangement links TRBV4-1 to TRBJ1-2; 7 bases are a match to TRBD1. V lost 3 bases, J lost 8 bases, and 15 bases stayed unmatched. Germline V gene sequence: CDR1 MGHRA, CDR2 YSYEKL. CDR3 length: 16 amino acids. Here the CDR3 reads CASSQEGQARLGGYTF. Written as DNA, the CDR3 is TGCGCCAGCAGCCAGGAAGGACAGGCGCGACTCGGCGGCTACACCTTC.

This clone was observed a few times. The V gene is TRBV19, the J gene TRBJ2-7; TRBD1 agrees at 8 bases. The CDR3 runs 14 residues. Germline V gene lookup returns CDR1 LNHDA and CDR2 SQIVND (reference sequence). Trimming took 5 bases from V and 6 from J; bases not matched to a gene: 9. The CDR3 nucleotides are TGTGCCAGTAGTGACTACGGACAGGGTCGCGAGCAGTACTTC. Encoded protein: CASSDYGQGREQYF.

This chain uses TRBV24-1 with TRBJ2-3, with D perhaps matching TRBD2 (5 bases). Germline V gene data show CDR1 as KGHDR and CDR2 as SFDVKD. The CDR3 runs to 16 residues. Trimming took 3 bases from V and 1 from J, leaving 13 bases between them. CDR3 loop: CATSDPERRGTDTQYF. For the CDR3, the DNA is TGTGCCACCAGTGATCCGGAGCGGAGAGGCACAGATACGCAGTATTTT.

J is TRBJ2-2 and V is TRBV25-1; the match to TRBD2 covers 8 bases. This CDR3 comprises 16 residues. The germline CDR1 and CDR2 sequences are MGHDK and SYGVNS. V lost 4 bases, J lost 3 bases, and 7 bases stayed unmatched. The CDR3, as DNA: TGTGCCAGCAGTGGGCCGGGACTAGGCCACACCGGGGAGCTGTTTTTT. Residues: CASSGPGLGHTGELFF.

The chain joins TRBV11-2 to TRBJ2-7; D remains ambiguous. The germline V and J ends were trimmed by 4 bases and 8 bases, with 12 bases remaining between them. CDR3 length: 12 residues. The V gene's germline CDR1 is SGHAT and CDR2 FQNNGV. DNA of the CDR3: TGTGCCAGCAGCTCGACTGGCTTGCAGCAGTACTTC. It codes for CASSSTGLQQYF.

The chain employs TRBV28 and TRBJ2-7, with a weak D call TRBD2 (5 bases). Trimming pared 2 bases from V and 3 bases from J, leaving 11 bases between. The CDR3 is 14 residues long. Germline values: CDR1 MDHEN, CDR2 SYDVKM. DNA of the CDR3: TGTGCCAGCAGTTTAGGAGGCCCGGTCTACGAGCAGTACTTC. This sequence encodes CASSLGGPVYEQYF.

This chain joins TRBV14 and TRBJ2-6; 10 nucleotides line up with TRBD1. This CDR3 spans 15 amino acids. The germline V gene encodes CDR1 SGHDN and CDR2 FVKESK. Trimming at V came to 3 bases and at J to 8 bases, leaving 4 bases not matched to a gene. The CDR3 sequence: CASSHGDRGTNVLTF. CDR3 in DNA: TGTGCCAGCAGCCATGGGGACAGGGGTACCAACGTCCTGACTTTC.

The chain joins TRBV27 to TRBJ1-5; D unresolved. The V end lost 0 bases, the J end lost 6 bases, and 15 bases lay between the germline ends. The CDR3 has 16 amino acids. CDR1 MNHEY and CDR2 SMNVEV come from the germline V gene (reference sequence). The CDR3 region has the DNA TGTGCCAGCAGTTTATCCGGTGGCGGGAACACTCAGCCCCAGCATTTT. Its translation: CASSLSGGGNTQPQHF.

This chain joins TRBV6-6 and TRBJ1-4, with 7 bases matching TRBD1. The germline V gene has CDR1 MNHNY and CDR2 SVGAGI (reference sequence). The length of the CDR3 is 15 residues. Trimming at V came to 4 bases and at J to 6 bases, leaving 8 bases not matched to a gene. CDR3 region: CASSSWTGRDEKLFF. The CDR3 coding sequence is TGTGCCAGCAGTTCCTGGACAGGAAGGGATGAAAAACTGTTTTTT.

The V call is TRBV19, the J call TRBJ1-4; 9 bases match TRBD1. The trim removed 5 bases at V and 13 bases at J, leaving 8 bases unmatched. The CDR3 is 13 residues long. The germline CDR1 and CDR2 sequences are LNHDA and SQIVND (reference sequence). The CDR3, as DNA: TGTGCCAGTAGTCCGATAACGGGACAGGGACTGTTTTTT. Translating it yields CASSPITGQGLFF.

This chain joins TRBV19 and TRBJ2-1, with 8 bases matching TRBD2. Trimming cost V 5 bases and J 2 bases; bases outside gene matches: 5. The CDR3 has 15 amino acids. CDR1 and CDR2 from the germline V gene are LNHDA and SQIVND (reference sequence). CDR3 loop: CASSSRLAPYNEQFF. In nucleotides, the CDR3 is TGTGCCAGTAGTTCGAGACTAGCGCCCTACAATGAGCAGTTCTTC.

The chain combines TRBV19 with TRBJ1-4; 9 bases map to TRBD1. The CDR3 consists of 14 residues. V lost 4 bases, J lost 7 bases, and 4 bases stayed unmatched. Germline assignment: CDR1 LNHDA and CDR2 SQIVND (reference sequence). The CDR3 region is CASSTQGASEKLFF. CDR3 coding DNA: TGTGCCAGTAGTACACAGGGGGCGAGTGAAAAACTGTTTTTT.